This TCR beta chain was found in a study of spatial heterogeneity in lung cancer. Background on the study: Detection consistently captured more beta-chain sequences than alpha-chain sequences.

MiXCR, run by TCRdb on the 5' RACE reads, gives a single entry per CDR3 protein. The sample has about 45,000 distinct CDR3 sequences; 10% to 15% are singletons. This clonotype was observed a handful of times. The germline V gene encodes CDR1 MNHEY and CDR2 SMNVEV (reference sequence). Trimming stripped 6 bases from V and 6 bases from J, with 14 bases between. The CDR3 is made up of 13 amino acids. Time point meaning: sample taken at primary tumor resection. The input material, whole RNA from tumor, nontumor lung or frozen PBMC, was sequenced unsorted. Samples were donated by 72 untreated early-stage non-small cell lung cancer patients.

The chain is built from TRBV27 and TRBJ1-2; maybe TRBD1 (6 bases). The material sequenced was PBMCs, taken at surgery. The TCR sequence derives from a female donor with early-stage non-small cell lung cancer. The CDR3 coding sequence is TGTGCCAGCAGCCACAGGGATAAGAATGGCTACACCTTC. Translated, it gives CASSHRDKNGYTF.